This T cell receptor beta chain was found in a study of cytomegalovirus exposure and HLA in healthy donors (dated by TCRdb to between 2016 and 2019). Regarding the research as a whole: In an earlier analysis of under 750 of the donors, about 260 Gb of sequence data and 90 million to 120 million unique TCR beta sequences from roughly 180 million T cells were reported. Roughly 300 gigabases of sequencing data and tens of millions of unique TCR sequences were included in an early release covering 550 to 650 HLA-typed donors. Among the 398 genotyped donors, approximately 82% belonged to the genetic ancestry cluster associated with self-reported Caucasian donors. The study aimed to test whether cataloging public T cell receptors could reveal signatures of past pathogen exposure. The T cell repertoires of 666 subjects were profiled by immunosequencing and related to cytomegalovirus serostatus. Besides the first cohort of around 700 subjects, a separate validation cohort made up of roughly 130 different subjects was used. To predict cytomegalovirus infection status, the study combined high-throughput TCR immunosequencing, statistical association of individual TCRs with disease status, and machine learning. A later analysis re-analyzed previously published TCR beta repertoires from 550 to 700 donors and added high-resolution HLA genotyping to study TCR occurrence patterns. The later analysis used no new phenotypic data to find candidate immune exposures, relying instead on TCR beta sequences and their occurrence across donors. To decide whether each TCR beta V gene segment behaved as functional or pseudogenic, an earlier analysis of approximately 590 of the donors relied on high-throughput TCR beta sequencing. Donor age, sex, ethnicity and CMV serostatus were compiled together with the repertoire data. In a later genetic analysis, genome-wide SNP genotypes for about three fifths of the roughly 670 donors were used, and that subset was treated as a discovery cohort. Every repertoire in the discovery cohort had been generated on one and the same sequencing platform. HLA typing included class I and class II loci at four-digit resolution. The number of donors typed differed by locus, with roughly 629-640 for A, B, C, DRB1 and DQB1, more than 500 for DQA1, 600 to 610 for DPA1, and about 450 for DPB1. Four or five DR-DQ haplotypes were treated as single units for association and clustering because of strong linkage in the cohort. Among about 410 genotyped donors of the cohort, an average of approximately 240,000 unique TCR beta nucleotide sequences was sequenced per donor, of which approximately 18% were non-productive.

Receptor amplification or capture employed the immunoSEQ multiplex PCR assay. For the multiplex PCR, a mixture combining 60 forward primers for TCR Vbeta segments and 13 reverse primers for TCR Jbeta segments was used. Amplification of the CDR3 region of rearranged TCR beta genes was performed with a multiplex PCR assay on genomic DNA. Amplified TCR beta libraries were sequenced as 87-base-pair reads on the Illumina HiSeq System. The paper's data handling went like this. A later analysis counted 65 million to 90 million unique TCR beta chains across the 666 repertoires, and roughly 11 million of these chains were shared by at least two donors. Raw reads were error-corrected and collapsed into unique sequences by a nearest-neighbor algorithm in which closely related sequences were merged to remove PCR and sequencing errors. V, D and J gene segments were assigned by aligning CDR3 sequences to IMGT reference sequences. For a sequence to be retained, a match of at least six nucleotides was required to both a V gene segment and a J gene segment. Rearrangements were classified as productive when the CDR3 lacked stop codons and remained in frame with V and J, and all other rearrangements were classified as non-productive. CDR3 was defined according to IMGT convention as the region running from the second conserved V-encoded cysteine to the conserved J-encoded phenylalanine. The earlier analysis of about 570 of the donors excluded any sequence lacking an unambiguous match to a single V gene segment. In an earlier analysis of roughly 600 of the donors, a V segment was called functional when productive rearrangements were above 56.7%, and segregating when the standard deviation between donors exceeded 5%. A statistical classification framework was developed to diagnose cytomegalovirus status using the catalog of TCR beta chain sequences. V and J gene assignment, in a later analysis, came from comparing TCR nucleotide sequences with IMGT/GENE-DB human TR gene sequences. In a later analysis, CDR3 sequences and most-parsimonious VDJ recombination scenarios were assigned using the TCRdist pipeline. A later analysis defined each TCR beta chain by its CDR3 amino acid sequence plus V-gene family, and excluded reads lacking a unique V-gene family. As a way to deal with suspected cross-contamination and a sequencing artifact, a later analysis dropped under 600 nucleotide sequences that were highly shared and had low generation probability. For each public chain, a later analysis derived a clonal expansion index from normalized ranks of inferred template counts within each repertoire. In a later analysis, generation probabilities were computed using a VDJ recombination model fitted to out-of-frame rearrangements, and the results were checked against IGoR. A later analysis scored TCR-TCR, TCR-HLA and TCR-CMV co-occurrence with hypergeometric tests, applying a repertoire-size bias correction to TCR pairs. False discovery rates were estimated in a later analysis by permuting HLA or CMV assignments 20 times. In a later analysis, co-occurring TCRs were grouped using DBSCAN, and TCRdist sequence similarity was added for clustering within HLA-allele-positive subsets. For co-occurrence clustering, repertoires with fewer than 30,000 or more than 120,000 public chains were excluded, along with roughly five repertoires with anomalous nucleotide sharing. Entries here come from immuneACCESS through TCRdb and include only in-frame sequences with V and J called. Some clones fail to appear in such tables; in the studies checked, an unresolved V gene covers under half of the shortfall, and the cause of the remainder is unknown. The V and J calls and clone size come from that table; D and trimming were worked out from the DNA. Present in this sample are 75,000 to 95,000 clones, approximately 80% of which were seen just once. The top ten clonotypes cover roughly an eighth of the sample.

The cohort consisted of some 670 healthy bone marrow donors. At the time of sampling, every cohort member was nominally healthy, though immune exposures that went unrecorded were likely present. Of the approximately 610 cohort members, around 280 had positive CMV serostatus and just over 350 had negative CMV serostatus, and CMV serostatus was not recorded for the donor. Every donor gave a peripheral blood sample, and the peripheral blood mononuclear cells from that sample were used for TCR beta sequencing. Genomic DNA was extracted from the blood cell samples with the Qiagen DNeasy Blood Extraction Kit. The CDR3 covers 13 residues, taking in both the cysteine and the phenylalanine. Here the CDR3 DNA is all that survives: 39 bases in frame from base 1. V is clipped by 6 bases and J by 4 bases, and the sequence between their germline boundaries is 12 bases long. The germline V gene encodes CDR1 MNHEY and CDR2 SVGAGI.

Note on this clone: Its cognate antigen has yet to be identified. No much larger clone is present one base from it, and per-base qualities are unavailable.

On the study overall, not on this receptor specifically: A cluster of highly shared sequence variants was judged likely to be a technical artifact of the sequencing pipeline. In a later analysis, around 17,000 TCR beta sequences were associated with specific HLA alleles at a false discovery rate of 0.05. A later genetic analysis reported fewer N-insertions in productive TCRs among donors in an Asian-associated ancestry cluster than the roughly 670-donor mean. A later analysis found that HLA-associated TCR beta chains were more clonally expanded and had lower generation probabilities than equally common non-associated chains. Correlated functional status among segregating V segments might reflect linkage disequilibrium, but an unknown experimental factor could not be ruled out. In a later analysis, most CMV-associated TCR beta chains were found to appear HLA-restricted, with HLA associations seemingly driven largely by CMV exposure. The presence/absence analyses assumed that sequencing depth was roughly uniform across donors, and that assumption may not be true. The 87-base-pair reads could not distinguish some IMGT-functional V segments, including TRBV6-2 and TRBV6-3, so those segments were excluded. When HLA alleles, especially DR and DQ, strongly co-occurred, attributing TCR associations to individual alleles was difficult. Because HLA typing was unavailable for some donors at each locus, only the typed subset was used in association tests. The study gave a list of more than 150 TCR beta chains associated with cytomegalovirus. V-gene and J-gene trimming of TCR beta chains was associated with a missense DCLRE1C variant in a later genetic analysis, and the association was replicated in an independent cohort. Across donors, most TCR sequences were observed very rarely, whereas some public TCRs were present in many individuals. In an earlier analysis of several hundred of the donors, most TCR beta V segments were observed in productive rearrangements about 90% or about 30% of the time, broadly matching IMGT annotations. A further reported finding was that TCR beta sequences accurately predicted the HLA-A and HLA-B alleles for most subjects in the first cohort. The authors suggested that the approach could potentially be extended to other disease states and immunological phenotypes. Only TCR beta chains were sequenced in this cohort, and the absence of alpha or paired-chain data limited detectable features. Because counts were too low, more than 15 rarely observed V segments, including chromosome 9 orphons, were excluded from the earlier analysis of some 540 of the donors. According to a later analysis, parvovirus B19, influenza, CMV and Epstein-Barr virus appeared linked to several top co-occurrence clusters. A later analysis found that TCR association rates varied across HLA loci, with DRB1 alleles showing the most associated TCRs and HLA-C alleles the fewest. CMV serostatus was the only immune exposure information available for the cohort. A few of the identified cytomegalovirus-associated TCR beta chains were confirmed in vitro to be specific for cytomegalovirus antigens. The classifier was reported to diagnose cytomegalovirus status with high specificity and sensitivity in both the original and validation cohorts.

Specimen: PBMCs. The chain is assembled from TRBV6-5 and TRBJ1-1; TRBD1 is possibly the D segment (5 matching bases). The TCR comes from a human donor in good health. The DNA reads as follows: TGTGCCAGCAGAGTGGGGACTACCACTGAAGCTTTCTTT. Its protein product is CASRVGTTTEAFF.